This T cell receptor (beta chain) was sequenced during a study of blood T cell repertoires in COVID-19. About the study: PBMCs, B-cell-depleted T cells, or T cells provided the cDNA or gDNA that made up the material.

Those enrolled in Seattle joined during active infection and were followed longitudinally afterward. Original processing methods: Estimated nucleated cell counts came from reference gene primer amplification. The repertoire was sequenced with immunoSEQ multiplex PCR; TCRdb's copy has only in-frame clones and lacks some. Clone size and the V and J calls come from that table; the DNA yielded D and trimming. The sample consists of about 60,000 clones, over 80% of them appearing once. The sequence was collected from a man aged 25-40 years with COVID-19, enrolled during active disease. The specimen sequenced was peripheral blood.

This CDR3 reads CASSLLAGGPVADTQYF. The CDR3 DNA reads as TGTGCCAGCAGTTTGCTAGCGGGAGGGCCGGTCGCAGATACGCAGTATTTT. The chain has TRBV27 and TRBJ2-3; 12 bases fit TRBD2. Germline values: CDR1 MNHEY, CDR2 SMNVEV (reference sequence). This CDR3 is built from 17 residues. The V segment lost 3 bases and the J segment 4 bases; nucleotides outside the gene matches: 8.